A single sample gave rise to the 20 T cell receptor beta chains below, sequenced in a study of vaccination effects on CD4 cells after COVID-19. Antigen-specific CD4+ T cell clonotypes were called by their expansion after viral peptide-pool culture in ViraFEST. Culture proceeded for roughly ten days, and CD4+ T cells were then isolated. Of the BNT162b2 and mRNA-1273 vaccines, participants received two doses of one or the other. Measured with immunoSEQ multiplex PCR; TCRdb has only the in-frame clones, and not every one. Here the sample spans roughly 13,000 clones, over 60% being singletons. Antigens of these TCRs are unknown. The sample was CD4+ T cells from PBMCs cultured with SARS-CoV-2 spike peptides, taken after COVID-19 vaccination. The receptors originated from a human donor who received a COVID-19 vaccine.

The V gene is TRBV28, the J gene TRBJ1-1; 10 bases align to TRBD1. Per germline, CDR1 MDHEN and CDR2 SYDVKM. Unmatched junction bases numbered 5, after V lost 6 bases and J lost 4 bases. This CDR3 is built from 14 residues. CDR3 amino acids: CASSSGTGATEAFF. In DNA, the CDR3 is TGTGCCAGCAGCTCTGGGACAGGGGCCACTGAAGCTTTCTTT.

The rearrangement links TRBV5-4 to TRBJ1-4, with 7 bases aligning to TRBD1. Germline CDR1 is SGHNT and CDR2 is YYREEE (reference sequence). V trimming: 4 bases; J trimming: 8 bases; junction bases outside the gene matches: 2. The CDR3 has 12 residues. CDR3 protein: CASSPRGEKLFF. CDR3 nucleotide sequence: TGTGCCAGCAGCCCCAGGGGGGAAAAACTGTTTTTT.

The rearrangement uses TRBV5-1 and TRBJ1-2, with D possibly TRBD1 on 6 matching bases. The length of the CDR3 is 13 residues. CDR1 is SGHRS and CDR2 is YFSETQ in the germline V gene. V lost 0 bases and J 3 bases, leaving 6 bases between the germline ends. CDR3 loop: CASSLGGHYGYTF. As DNA, the CDR3 is TGCGCCAGCAGCTTGGGGGGGCACTATGGCTACACCTTC.

By share of the sample, this clone is medium-sized (0.01 to 0.1%). This rearrangement joins TRBV19 to TRBJ1-5; D is perhaps TRBD1 (6 bases). The CDR3 has 13 amino acids. Germline assignment: CDR1 LNHDA and CDR2 SQIVND (reference sequence). V lost 8 bases to trimming and J lost 4 bases, with 12 bases between them. CDR3 region: CASLDRPNQPQHF. CDR3 coding DNA: TGTGCCAGTCTCGACAGGCCGAATCAGCCCCAGCATTTT.

The chain links TRBV12-3 or TRBV12-4 to TRBJ1-1; no reliable D call. Trimming left V 4 bases short and J 1 base short, with 7 bases between. The CDR3 totals 13 residues. The CDR3 loop is CASSYDRNTEAFF. CDR3 sequence (DNA): TGTGCCAGCAGTTACGACCGGAACACTGAAGCTTTCTTT.

V usage is TRBV4-1 and J usage is TRBJ1-4; D is uncertain. The CDR3 has 15 residues. V was trimmed by 0 bases and J by 8 bases, leaving 13 bases between them. Germline CDR1 and CDR2: MGHRA and YSYEKL. CDR3 bases: TGCGCCAGCAGCCAAGATACGGGGTTGCGGGAAAAACTGTTTTTT. Its translation is CASSQDTGLREKLFF.

The chain is built from TRBV29-1 and TRBJ1-1; TRBD1 aligns across 7 bases. The CDR3 runs to 10 residues. Germline assignment: CDR1 SQVTM and CDR2 ANQGSEA. Trimming removed 7 bases from V and 11 bases from J; junction bases left unmatched: 7. The CDR3 DNA is TGCAGCGCGACAGGGATTGAGGCTTTCTTT. Translation: CSATGIEAFF.

This chain uses TRBV5-1 with TRBJ1-3; perhaps TRBD1 as D (6 bases). The germline V and J ends were trimmed by 3 bases and 4 bases, with 17 bases remaining between them. Germline assignment: CDR1 SGHRS and CDR2 YFSETQ. The CDR3 is 16 residues long. This CDR3 is CASSYTGPRGGNTIYF. CDR3 nucleotide sequence: TGCGCCAGCAGCTACACAGGGCCCAGAGGGGGAAACACCATATATTTT.

This chain connects TRBV15 to TRBJ2-1, with 10 bases matching TRBD2. V lost 6 bases to trimming and J lost 5 bases; unmatched junction nucleotides: 10. This CDR3 spans 16 amino acids. Germline V gives CDR1 LNHNV, CDR2 YYDKDF (reference sequence). The DNA for the CDR3 is TGTGCCACCAGGGTGGCAAGCGGGGGGGCCCACAATGAGCAGTTCTTC. It encodes CATRVASGGAHNEQFF.

CDR3 amino acids: CASSHNSGEQYF. The CDR3 DNA follows: TGTGCCAGCAGCCATAACTCAGGCGAGCAGTACTTC. This chain uses TRBV3-1 (or the pseudogene TRBV3-2) with TRBJ2-7; D is ambiguous. This CDR3 region has 12 residues. The germline V and J ends were trimmed by 3 bases and 6 bases, with 9 bases remaining between them. The germline gives CDR1 LGHDT, CDR2 YNNKEL (reference sequence).

V usage is TRBV5-1 and J usage is TRBJ1-1; no firm D call. Per the germline V gene, CDR1 is SGHRS and CDR2 is YFSETQ. This CDR3 is 14 amino acids long. The V and J ends lost 5 bases and 1 base respectively, with 12 bases between them. CDR3 sequence: CASRYLDTNTEAFF. The CDR3 region has the DNA TGCGCCAGCAGGTATCTTGACACGAACACTGAAGCTTTCTTT.

This clone is classed as medium-sized. The chain couples TRBV28 to TRBJ2-7; D is unclear. Trimming cost V 6 bases and J 0 bases, with 6 bases left between them. Germline V gene sequence: CDR1 MDHEN, CDR2 SYDVKM. CDR3 length: 12 amino acids. The CDR3 here is CASSPSSYEQYF. The CDR3 DNA reads as TGTGCCAGCAGCCCTAGCTCCTACGAGCAGTACTTC.

The chain combines TRBV7-9 with TRBJ2-1; TRBD1 aligns across 8 bases. Germline CDR1 is SEHNR and CDR2 is FQNEAQ (reference sequence). Germline trimming cut 2 bases from V and 6 bases from J; bases unmatched to any gene: 9. This CDR3 is 16 amino acids long. The CDR3 protein is CASSLPTGTGRNEQFF. The DNA of the CDR3 is TGTGCCAGCAGCTTACCAACCGGGACAGGCCGCAATGAGCAGTTCTTC.

This clone was observed once. In DNA, the CDR3 is TGTGCCTGGAAGCCACAGGGCGGGAACAATGAGCAGTTCTTC. Translation: CAWKPQGGNNEQFF. This chain connects TRBV30 to TRBJ2-1; either TRBD1 or TRBD2 may supply D (6 bases each). Germline-derived CDR1 and CDR2 are GTSNPN and SVGIG (reference sequence). Trimming stripped 4 bases from V and 5 bases from J, with 15 bases between. This CDR3 comprises 14 residues.

This clone was detected only a few times. The chain joins TRBV27 to TRBJ2-1; D is possibly TRBD1 or TRBD2 (5 bases each). The CDR3 length is 14 residues. The germline V and J ends were trimmed by 5 bases and 9 bases, with 17 bases remaining between them. The germline V gene has CDR1 MNHEY and CDR2 SMNVEV (reference sequence). The CDR3 region has the DNA TGTGCCAGCAGTCTCCGACGGGGCAACGGTGAGCAGTTCTTC. Translating it yields CASSLRRGNGEQFF.

The CDR3 protein is CASSQRDRGGEQYF. The DNA for the CDR3 is TGCGCCAGCAGCCAACGGGACAGGGGAGGTGAGCAGTACTTC. The chain recombines TRBV23-1 with TRBJ2-7; TRBD1 matches at 10 bases. TRBV23-1 is assigned to the ORF class and has an uncertain function. The CDR3 runs to 14 residues. J lost 7 bases, V lost 6 bases, and 9 bases had no gene match.

The chain combines TRBV2 with TRBJ1-5; no definite D call. Germline CDR1 reads SNHLY; CDR2 reads FYNNEI. The CDR3 totals 15 residues. Trimming pared 4 bases from V and 1 base from J, leaving 11 bases between. The CDR3 DNA is TGTGCCAGCAGTGTCCGTCCGGGAAGCAATCAGCCCCAGCATTTT. Translated: CASSVRPGSNQPQHF.

This chain joins TRBV7-9 and TRBJ2-7; D gene uncertain. The germline V and J ends were trimmed by 1 base and 13 bases, with 20 bases remaining between them. Germline CDR1 and CDR2: SEHNR and FQNEAQ (reference sequence). CDR3 length equals 14 residues. The CDR3 coding sequence is TGTGCCAGCAGCTTAGGTCCCCAGGTGTCACTCGAATACTTC. This sequence encodes CASSLGPQVSLEYF.

This sequence joins TRBV5-4 and TRBJ1-1, with 10 bases matching TRBD1. The CDR3 has 15 amino acids. Germline lookup yields CDR1 SGHNT and CDR2 YYREEE (reference sequence). J lost 4 bases, V lost 2 bases, and 5 bases had no gene match. CDR3 region: CASSFPGQGTTEAFF. CDR3 DNA: TGTGCCAGCAGCTTTCCGGGACAGGGGACCACTGAAGCTTTCTTT.

The J gene is TRBJ1-5, the V gene TRBV18; D is perhaps TRBD1 (5 bases). The CDR3 covers 16 residues. V was pared by 0 bases and J by 9 bases, with 18 bases between. CDR1 and CDR2 (germline): KGHSH, LQKENI. CDR3 DNA: TGTGCCAGCTCACCACCTACAGGCAAACCTAAAGGGCCCCAGCATTTT. Translating gives CASSPPTGKPKGPQHF.